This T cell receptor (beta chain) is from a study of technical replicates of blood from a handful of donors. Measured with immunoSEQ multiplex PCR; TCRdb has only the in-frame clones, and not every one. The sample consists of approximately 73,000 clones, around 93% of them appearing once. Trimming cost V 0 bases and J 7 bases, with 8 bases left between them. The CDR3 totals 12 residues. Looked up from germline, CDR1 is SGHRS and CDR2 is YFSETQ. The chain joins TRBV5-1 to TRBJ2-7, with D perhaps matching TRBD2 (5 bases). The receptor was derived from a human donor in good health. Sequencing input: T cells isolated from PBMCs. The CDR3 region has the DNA TGCGCCAGCAGCTTGGGCCCGGGGGAGCAGTACTTC. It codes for CASSLGPGEQYF.